Included here is one TCR beta chain sequence, with context. The antigen is undetermined. These data come from a study of T-cell memory formation after mild COVID-19. The study, taken as a whole, reports: Pre-infection memory held some responding clones, suggesting pre-existing cross-reactive T cells responded.

There are 15 residues in the CDR3. The germline gives CDR1 SGHRS, CDR2 YFSETQ. The J segment lost 6 bases and the V segment lost 0 bases, leaving 5 bases of the junction unmatched. UMIs and sample barcodes were carried by the TCR alpha and TCR beta cDNA libraries that 5'RACE produced using constant-segment primers. TCRdb re-called the 5' RACE reads through MiXCR, storing one row per CDR3 protein. The sample has 300,000 to 400,000 distinct CDR3 sequences; 25% to 30% are singletons. The receptor was derived from an adult woman who had mild COVID-19 (a few samples of this study predate the infection). Cell type and time point are not known. The V call is TRBV5-1, the J call TRBJ1-5, with 8 bases that match TRBD1. Source material: PBMCs or a T cell subset sorted from them (not recorded which). The CDR3 spells CASSLAGGRGQPQHF. The CDR3 nucleotides are TGCGCCAGCAGCTTGGCAGGGGGCAGAGGTCAGCCCCAGCATTTT.